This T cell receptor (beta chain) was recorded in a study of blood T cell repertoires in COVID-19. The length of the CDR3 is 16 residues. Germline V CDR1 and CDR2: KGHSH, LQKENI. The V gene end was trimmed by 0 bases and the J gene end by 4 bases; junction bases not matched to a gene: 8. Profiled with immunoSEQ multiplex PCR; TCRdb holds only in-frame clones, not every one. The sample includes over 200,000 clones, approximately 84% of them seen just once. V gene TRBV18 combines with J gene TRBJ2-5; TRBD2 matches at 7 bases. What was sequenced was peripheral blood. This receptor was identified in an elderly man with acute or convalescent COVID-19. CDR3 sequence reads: CASSPPGGRARETQYF. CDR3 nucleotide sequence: TGTGCCAGCTCACCACCGGGTGGGAGGGCCAGAGAGACCCAGTACTTC.